The rows below give T cell receptor beta chains drawn from one sample of a study of shared clonotypes between healthy human individuals. The data were produced by immunoSEQ multiplex PCR, yet TCRdb's version contains in-frame clones alone and is incomplete. The sample yields some 690,000 clones, roughly 87% seen once. The specimen sequenced was memory CD8+ T cells from PBMCs. The receptors stem from a man aged 18-30 years in good health. Some clones in this sample may be carry-over from other donors' samples. Both conserved end residues are part of each CDR3. The order of the fields is clone size, D gene, J gene, V gene, CDR3 DNA, CDR3 protein. D genes are given only for firm matches. Clone size is not always given. Where it is, it says once, few, many or a class for expanded clones.

>.|.|TRBJ1-3|TRBV9
TGTGCCAGCAGCGTAGATCAAAACACCATATATTTT
CASSVDQNTIYF
>.|TRBD2|TRBJ2-7|TRBV6-1
TGTGCCAGCAGTCCCCCGAGGACTAGTGGGGACGAGCAGTACTTC
CASSPPRTSGDEQYF
>.|.|TRBJ2-5|TRBV11-2
TGTGCCAGCAGCTTACGATCCCTAGGGGGAGAGACCCAGTACTTC
CASSLRSLGGETQYF
>.|.|TRBJ1-2|TRBV4-1
TGCGCCAGCAGCCAAGGTCTGGGCATGCTTAACTATGGCTACACCTTC
CASSQGLGMLNYGYTF
>.|.|TRBJ2-1|TRBV4-1
TGCGCCAGCAGCCAAGTTTTGGCCAGGGCGGATGAGCAGTTCTTC
CASSQVLARADEQFF
>.|.|TRBJ2-7|TRBV5-8
TGTGCCAGCAGCTTTCAGGGATACGAGCAGTACTTC
CASSFQGYEQYF
>.|TRBD1|TRBJ2-2|TRBV11-2
TGTGCCAGCAGCTCAAGGACAGGGAACACCGGGGAGCTGTTTTTT
CASSSRTGNTGELFF
>.|.|TRBJ2-7|TRBV29-1
TGCAGCGTAAGGGCAGGGCACGAGCAGTACTTC
CSVRAGHEQYF
>.|TRBD2|TRBJ2-7|TRBV25-1
TGTGCCAGCCGGACTAGCTTCTACGAGCAGTACTTC
CASRTSFYEQYF
>once|.|TRBJ2-5|TRBV27
TGTGCCAGCAGCACCTACACGATATCGGGAGAGACCCAGTACTTC
CASSTYTISGETQYF
>.|.|TRBJ1-5|TRBV11-2
TGTGCCAGCAGCTTATCGAGCCTTAGCAATCAGCCCCAGCATTTT
CASSLSSLSNQPQHF
>.|.|TRBJ2-7|TRBV5-4
TGTGCCAGCAGCTTGAACAGAGGGTACGAGCAGTACTTC
CASSLNRGYEQYF
>once|.|TRBJ2-5|TRBV4-2
TGTGCCAGCAGCCAAGAGTCCTACCAAGAGACCCAGTACTTC
CASSQESYQETQYF
>.|TRBD2|TRBJ2-3|TRBV9
TGTGCCAGCAGCGCGGGACTAGCGGGCACAGATACGCAGTATTTT
CASSAGLAGTDTQYF
>.|TRBD2|TRBJ2-3|TRBV27
TGTGCCAGCAGTTCCACTAGCGGAGGTCATTTCACAGATACGCAGTATTTT
CASSSTSGGHFTDTQYF
>once|.|TRBJ2-5|TRBV7-9
TGTGCCAGCAGCTCCCAGGCCGGGGAGACCCAGTACTTC
CASSSQAGETQYF
>.|TRBD1|TRBJ2-7|TRBV6-1
TGTGCCAGCAGCGGGACAGTGTTTCTCGAGCAGTACTTC
CASSGTVFLEQYF
>.|TRBD1|TRBJ1-3|TRBV5-4
TGTGCCAGCAGCTTAAACAGGGGAGACAACACCATATATTTT
CASSLNRGDNTIYF
>.|.|TRBJ2-7|TRBV19
TGTGCCAGTTGCCCCTCCCCAGGGGGACTCTACGAGCAGTACTTC
CASCPSPGGLYEQYF
>.|TRBD1|TRBJ2-1|TRBV6-1
TGTGCCAGCAGTGACCCCGGGACAGGGGGCTGGAATGAGCAGTTCTTC
CASSDPGTGGWNEQFF
>.|TRBD1|TRBJ2-7|TRBV28
TGTGCCAGCAGTGATACAGGGGGCTCCTACGAGCAGTACTTC
CASSDTGGSYEQYF
>.|.|TRBJ2-2|TRBV7-9
TGTGCCAGCAGCTCCCCAGACGGGAAATACACCGGGGAGCTGTTTTTT
CASSSPDGKYTGELFF
>.|TRBD2|TRBJ2-2|TRBV2
TGTGCCACCCCCGGGGGGGGGAACACCGGGGAGCTGTTTTTT
CATPGGGNTGELFF
>.|.|TRBJ1-5|TRBV11-2
TGTGCCAGCAGCTTAAACGTGGACAATCAGCCCCAGCATTTT
CASSLNVDNQPQHF
>.|.|TRBJ2-3|TRBV28
TGTGCCAGCAGTACAGATACGCAGTATTTT
CASSTDTQYF